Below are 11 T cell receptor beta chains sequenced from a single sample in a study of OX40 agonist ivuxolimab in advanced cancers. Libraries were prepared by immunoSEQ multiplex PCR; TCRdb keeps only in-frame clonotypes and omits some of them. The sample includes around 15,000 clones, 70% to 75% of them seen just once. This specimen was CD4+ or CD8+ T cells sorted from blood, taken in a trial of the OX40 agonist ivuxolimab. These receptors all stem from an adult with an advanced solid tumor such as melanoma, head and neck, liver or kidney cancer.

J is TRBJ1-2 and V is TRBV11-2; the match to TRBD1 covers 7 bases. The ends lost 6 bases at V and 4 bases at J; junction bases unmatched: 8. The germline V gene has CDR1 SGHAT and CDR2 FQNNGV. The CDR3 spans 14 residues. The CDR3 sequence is CASRLRTGFYGYTF. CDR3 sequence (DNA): TGTGCCAGCAGACTCCGGACAGGCTTCTATGGCTACACCTTC.

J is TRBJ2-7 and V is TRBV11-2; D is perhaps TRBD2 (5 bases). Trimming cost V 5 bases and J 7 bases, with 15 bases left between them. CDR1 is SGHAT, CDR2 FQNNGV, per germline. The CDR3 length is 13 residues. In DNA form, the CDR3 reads TGTGCCAGCAGCACCTACAATGAGGGTGAGCAGTACTTC. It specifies CASSTYNEGEQYF.

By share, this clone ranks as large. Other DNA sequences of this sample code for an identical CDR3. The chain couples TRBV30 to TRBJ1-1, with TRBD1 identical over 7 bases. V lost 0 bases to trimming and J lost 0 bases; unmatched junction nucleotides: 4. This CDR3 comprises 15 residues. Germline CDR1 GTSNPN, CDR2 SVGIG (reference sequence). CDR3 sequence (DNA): TGTGCCTGGAGTGTACGGAGGGGGCTGAACACTGAAGCTTTCTTT. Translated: CAWSVRRGLNTEAFF.

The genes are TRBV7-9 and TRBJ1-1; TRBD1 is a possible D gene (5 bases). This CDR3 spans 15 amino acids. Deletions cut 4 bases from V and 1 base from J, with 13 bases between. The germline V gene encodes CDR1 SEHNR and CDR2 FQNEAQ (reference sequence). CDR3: CASSSSGAGNTEAFF. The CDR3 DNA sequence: TGTGCCAGCAGCTCATCCGGGGCGGGGAACACTGAAGCTTTCTTT. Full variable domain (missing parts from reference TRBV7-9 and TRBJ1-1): DTGVSQNPRHKITKRGQNVTFRCDPISEHNRLYWYRQTLGQGPEFLTYFQNEAQLEKSRLLSDRFSAERPKGSFSTLEIQRTEQGDSAMYLCASSSSGAGNTEAFFGQGTRLTVV.

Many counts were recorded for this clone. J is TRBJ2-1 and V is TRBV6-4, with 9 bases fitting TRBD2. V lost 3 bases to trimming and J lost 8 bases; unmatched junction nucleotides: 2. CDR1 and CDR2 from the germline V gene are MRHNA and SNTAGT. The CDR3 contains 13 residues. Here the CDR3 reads CASSELAGHEQFF. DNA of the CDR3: TGTGCCAGCAGTGAACTAGCGGGCCATGAGCAGTTCTTC.

The CDR3 spells CASPAGNSMNTEAFF. The CDR3 DNA sequence: TGTGCCAGTCCCGCCGGGAACAGCATGAACACTGAAGCTTTCTTT. The chain links TRBV7-9 to TRBJ1-1; D gene unclear. V lost 9 bases and J 0 bases, leaving 17 bases between the germline ends. The CDR3 is made up of 15 amino acids. The germline CDR1 and CDR2 sequences are SEHNR and FQNEAQ (reference sequence).

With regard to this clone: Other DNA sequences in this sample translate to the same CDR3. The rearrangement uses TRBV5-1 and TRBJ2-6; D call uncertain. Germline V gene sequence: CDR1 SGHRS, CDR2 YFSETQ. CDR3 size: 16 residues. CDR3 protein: CATKTGDSSGANVLTF. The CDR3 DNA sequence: TGCGCAACCAAAACGGGCGATTCCTCTGGGGCCAACGTCCTGACTTTC.

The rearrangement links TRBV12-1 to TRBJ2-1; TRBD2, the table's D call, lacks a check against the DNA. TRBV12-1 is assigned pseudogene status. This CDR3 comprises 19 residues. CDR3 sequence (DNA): TGTGCCAGCAGGCGGCCGGGACTAGCGGGAAGTACTCCCTACAATGAGCAGTTCTTC. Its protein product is CASRRPGLAGSTPYNEQFF.

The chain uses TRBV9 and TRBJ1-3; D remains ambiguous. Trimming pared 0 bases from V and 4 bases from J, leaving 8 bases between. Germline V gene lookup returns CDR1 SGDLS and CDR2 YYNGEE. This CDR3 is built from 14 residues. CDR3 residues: CASSVAGAGNTIYF. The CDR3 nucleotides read TGTGCCAGCAGCGTAGCCGGCGCCGGAAACACCATATATTTT.

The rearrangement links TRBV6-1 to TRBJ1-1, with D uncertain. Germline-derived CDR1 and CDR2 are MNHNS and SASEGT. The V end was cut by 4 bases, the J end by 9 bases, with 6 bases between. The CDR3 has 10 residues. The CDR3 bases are TGTGCCAGCAGTGGGGTCCAAGCTTTCTTT. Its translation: CASSGVQAFF.

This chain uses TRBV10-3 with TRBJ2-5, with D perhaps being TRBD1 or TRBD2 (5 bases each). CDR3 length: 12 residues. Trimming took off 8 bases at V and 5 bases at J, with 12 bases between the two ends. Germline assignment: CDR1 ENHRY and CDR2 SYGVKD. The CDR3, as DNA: TGTGCCATCGGGCCTGAGGGGGAGACCCAGTACTTC. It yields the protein CAIGPEGETQYF.